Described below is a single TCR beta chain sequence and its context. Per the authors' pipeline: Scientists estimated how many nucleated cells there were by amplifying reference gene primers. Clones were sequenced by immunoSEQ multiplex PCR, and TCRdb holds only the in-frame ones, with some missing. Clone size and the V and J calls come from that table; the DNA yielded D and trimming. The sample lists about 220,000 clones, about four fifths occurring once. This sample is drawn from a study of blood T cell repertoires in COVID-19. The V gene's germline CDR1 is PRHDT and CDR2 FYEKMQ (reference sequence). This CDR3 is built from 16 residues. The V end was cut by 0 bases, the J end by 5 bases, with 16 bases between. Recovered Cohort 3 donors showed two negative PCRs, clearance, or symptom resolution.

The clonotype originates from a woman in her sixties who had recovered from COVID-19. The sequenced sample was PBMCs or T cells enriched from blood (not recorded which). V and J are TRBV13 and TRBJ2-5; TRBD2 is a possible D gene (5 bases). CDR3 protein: CASSLGPGGSLETQYF. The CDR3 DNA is TGTGCCAGCAGCTTAGGCCCCGGAGGTAGTTTGGAGACCCAGTACTTC.